This TCR beta chain was identified during a study of blood T cell repertoires in COVID-19. Produced via immunoSEQ multiplex PCR; TCRdb's table is partial and in-frame only. The profile shows 43,000 or so clones, 80% to 90% of them singletons. Sequenced input: peripheral blood. The clonotype was recovered from a woman aged 80 or over with acute or convalescent COVID-19.

CDR3 region: CASSQEQGGAEAFF. CDR3 DNA sequence: TGCGCCAGCAGCCAAGAACAGGGAGGGGCTGAAGCTTTCTTT. The genes are TRBV4-1 and TRBJ1-1; possible D gene TRBD1, 6 bases. The V end was cut by 0 bases, the J end by 6 bases, with 11 bases between. CDR1 and CDR2 from the germline V gene are MGHRA and YSYEKL. The length of the CDR3 is 14 residues.